These 23 T cell receptor beta chains were all obtained from the same sample, sequenced in a study of T cell clonality in common variable immunodeficiency. Repertoires were generated with immunoSEQ multiplex PCR, while TCRdb's copy carries only in-frame clones and drops some. The sample is made up of about 40,000 clones, none counted only once. Sequenced: peripheral blood mononuclear cells. Source of these receptors: a person aged 18 to 75 in good health.

In this sample, this clone turned up many times. The read finishes 3 residues shy of the CDR3 end, and the germline J gene is used to complete it. V gene TRBV19 combines with J gene TRBJ2-2; TRBD1 matches 8 bases. CDR3 length: 16 residues. Germline V gene data show CDR1 as LNHDA and CDR2 as SQIVND (reference sequence). V shed 4 bases, J shed 7 bases, and the junction held 11 bases outside the gene matches. The CDR3 sequence is CASSKSPRGLIGELFF. CDR3 DNA (partial): TGTGCCAGTAGTAAATCCCCCAGGGGGCTGATCGGGGAG.

This clone showed up many times. Read sequence stops 3 residues before the CDR3 end, and the germline J gene provides the missing end. The chain combines TRBV5-6 with TRBJ1-2; D is uncertain. CDR1 is SGHDT and CDR2 is YYEEEE in the germline V gene. The germline V and J ends were trimmed by 1 base and 0 bases, with 10 bases remaining between them. This CDR3 comprises 15 residues. The sequenced CDR3 bases are TGTGCCAGCAGCTTGAGTGGCAGAGCTAACTATGGC. Its translation is CASSLSGRANYG. Given in full, the CDR3 is CASSLSGRANYGYTF. Combining the CDR3 with reference TRBV5-6 and TRBJ1-2 gives the whole variable domain DAGVTQSPTHLIKTRGQQVTLRCSPKSGHDTVSWYQQALGQGPQFIFQYYEEEERQRGNFPDRFSGHQFPNYSSELNVNALLLGDSALYLCASSLSGRANYGYTFGSGTRLTVV.

This clone was seen at least ten times. The read ends 3 residues before the CDR3 terminus; that terminus is restored from the germline J gene. This chain uses TRBV7-2 with TRBJ1-2; D perhaps matches TRBD1 (6 bases). The CDR3 has 12 amino acids. Germline lookup yields CDR1 SGHTA and CDR2 FQGNSA. Partial CDR3 DNA: TGTGCCAGCAGCTTAGCAGGGGGTTCG. It is translated as CASSLAGGS. In full, the CDR3 reads CASSLAGGSYTF.

With respect to this clone: The read gets to within 3 residues of the CDR3 end, and the germline J gene fills in the rest. Other DNA sequences within the sample encode an identical CDR3. V gene TRBV20-1 combines with J gene TRBJ2-3, with 8 bases fitting TRBD2. This CDR3 is built from 16 residues. Germline loops: CDR1 DFQATT, CDR2 SNEGSKA (reference sequence). V shed 3 bases, J shed 2 bases, and the junction held 10 bases outside the gene matches. The CDR3 bases that were read are TGCAGTGCTAGCGCTCCCGGACTAGCCTTCACAGATACG. Amino acids: CSASAPGLAFTDT. The whole CDR3 region reads CSASAPGLAFTDTQYF.

At least ten counts were recorded for this clone. Read data end 3 residues before the CDR3 end; the end is taken from the germline J gene. The V gene is TRBV2, the J gene TRBJ1-1; D possibly corresponds to TRBD1 (6 bases). CDR1 SNHLY and CDR2 FYNNEI come from the germline V gene. This CDR3 contains 14 residues. V was clipped by 6 bases and J by 2 bases, with 13 bases between them. The CDR3 spells CASRAGTPNTEAFF. The CDR3 DNA, read in part, is TGTGCCAGCAGAGCCGGGACACCTAACACTGAA.

The CDR3 reads CASTDTGGELYDYTF. The sequenced part of the CDR3 DNA is TGTGCCAGCACCGACACAGGGGGCGAATTATACGAC. The gene calls are TRBV7-2 and TRBJ1-2; 9 nucleotides line up with TRBD1. The sequenced fragment ends 3 residues before the CDR3 boundary, so the rest is inferred from the germline J gene. The CDR3 has 15 amino acids. Germline V gene data show CDR1 as SGHTA and CDR2 as FQGNSA.

This clone was found many times. Partial CDR3 DNA: TGCGCCAGCAGCTCAGGACAGAATCAAGAGACC. Protein sequence: CASSSGQNQET. The whole CDR3 protein reads CASSSGQNQETQYF. The chain couples TRBV5-1 to TRBJ2-5; possibly TRBD1 for D (6 bases). The missing CDR3 end, 3 residues past where the read stops, is filled in from the germline J gene. The germline V gene encodes CDR1 SGHRS and CDR2 YFSETQ. This CDR3 comprises 14 residues. V lost 3 bases and J 2 bases, leaving 11 bases between the germline ends.

This clone has ten or more counts. CDR3: CASSLSSGGETQYF. Partial CDR3 DNA: TGTGCCAGCAGCTTATCTAGCGGGGGAGAGACC. The chain links TRBV7-9 to TRBJ2-5; 10 positions match TRBD2. The CDR3 end lies 3 residues beyond the end of the read and is filled in from the germline J gene. V trimming: 2 bases; J trimming: 4 bases; junction bases outside the gene matches: 1. Germline lookup yields CDR1 SEHNR and CDR2 FQNEAQ (reference sequence). The CDR3 loop spans 14 amino acids. Looking up the rest from reference TRBV7-9 and TRBJ2-5 gives the full variable domain: DTGVSQNPRHKITKRGQNVTFRCDPISEHNRLYWYRQTLGQGPEFLTYFQNEAQLEKSRLLSDRFSAERPKGSFSTLEIQRTEQGDSAMYLCASSLSSGGETQYFGPGTRLLVL.

This clone was seen ten or more times. The sequence runs out 3 residues before the end of the CDR3; the remainder is reconstructed from the germline J gene. J is TRBJ2-7 and V is TRBV20-1; 8 bases agree with TRBD2. CDR3 length: 16 residues. In germline, CDR1 is DFQATT, CDR2 SNEGSKA (reference sequence). V dropped 0 bases and J dropped 0; count of bases not matched to a gene: 7. The CDR3 bases that were read are TGCAGTGCTAGAGATCTCGCGGGAGGATCCTCCTACGAG. As protein: CSARDLAGGSSYE. The whole CDR3 protein reads CSARDLAGGSSYEQYF.

In this sample, this clone turned up many times. The read gets to within 3 residues of the CDR3 end, and the germline J gene fills in the rest. V gene TRBV6-2 or TRBV6-3 combines with J gene TRBJ2-1; D may be TRBD1 (6 bases). Trimming stripped 6 bases from V and 3 bases from J, with 18 bases between. In germline, CDR1 is MNHEY, CDR2 SVGEGT. The CDR3 is 16 residues long. The CDR3 is CASRSHRADGYNEQFF. The sequenced part of the CDR3 DNA is TGTGCCAGCAGAAGCCACAGGGCCGATGGCTACAATGAG.

This clone was detected many times. The read is 3 residues too short to cover the CDR3 end, so that end is filled in from the germline J gene. The J gene is TRBJ1-1, the V gene TRBV19; the D gene is possibly TRBD1 (5 bases). This CDR3 is 17 amino acids long. Per germline, CDR1 LNHDA and CDR2 SQIVND (reference sequence). V lost 7 bases to trimming and J lost 2 bases, with 23 bases between them. The CDR3 region is CASNPWDSGVSNTEAFF. CDR3 bases read: TGTGCCAGTAACCCTTGGGACTCCGGGGTCTCCAACACTGAA.

This clone has a count of ten or more. Read data end 3 residues before the CDR3 end; the end is taken from the germline J gene. V is TRBV19 and J is TRBJ2-7, with TRBD1 matching over 8 bases. The CDR3 extends over 16 amino acids. V gave up 5 bases and J gave up 3 bases; unmatched junction bases: 12. CDR1 and CDR2 (germline): LNHDA, SQIVND (reference sequence). The DNA read from the CDR3 is TGTGCCAGTAGTGACGATACCGGGACAGGCGGCTACGAG. This sequence encodes CASSDDTGTGGYE. The full CDR3 is CASSDDTGTGGYEQYF.

This clone has only a few counts. The read ends 3 residues shy of where the CDR3 ends; the end is completed using the germline J gene. The chain couples TRBV11-1 to TRBJ2-7, with 7 bases that match TRBD2. CDR1 SGHAT and CDR2 FQDESV come from the germline V gene (reference sequence). The CDR3 runs 13 residues. Trimming cost V 1 base and J 3 bases; bases outside gene matches: 0. The sequenced part of the CDR3 DNA is TGTGCCAGCAGCTTAGGCGGGAGCTACGAG. Translating gives CASSLGGSYE. The whole CDR3 region reads CASSLGGSYEQYF. Full variable domain (rest looked up from reference TRBV11-1 and TRBJ2-7): EAEVAQSPRYKITEKSQAVAFWCDPISGHATLYWYRQILGQGPELLVQFQDESVVDDSQLPKDRFSAERLKGVDSTLKIQPAELGDSAMYLCASSLGGSYEQYFGPGTRLTVT.

This clone was detected ten times or more. The read halts 3 residues ahead of the CDR3 end, with the missing end drawn from the germline J gene. The chain recombines TRBV6-2 or TRBV6-3 with TRBJ1-5, with 8 bases that match TRBD1. Germline V gives CDR1 MNHEY, CDR2 SVGEGT. V shed 7 bases and J 5 bases; nucleotides not matched to a gene: 13. CDR3 length: 16 amino acids. The sequenced CDR3 bases are TGTGCCAGCAAGTCTAGCGTCAGGGGGCCCGATCAGCCC. It yields the protein CASKSSVRGPDQP. The entire CDR3 protein is CASKSSVRGPDQPQHF.

The table lists this clone with a few counts. This CDR3 is CASSLAVRPRGEQYF. The CDR3 bases that were read are TGTGCCAGCAGCTTAGCCGTGCGGCCACGGGGCGAG. This chain links TRBV7-9 with TRBJ2-7; maybe TRBD2 (5 bases). The read is 3 residues too short to cover the CDR3 end, so that end is filled in from the germline J gene. Germline CDR1 SEHNR, CDR2 FQNEAQ (reference sequence). The CDR3 runs to 15 residues. Trimming shortened V by 0 bases and J by 6 bases, and 15 bases separated the two germline ends.

Many counts were recorded for this clone. Read sequence stops 3 residues before the CDR3 end, and the germline J gene provides the missing end. The chain joins TRBV5-1 to TRBJ1-1; TRBD1 aligns across 9 bases. Germline V CDR1 and CDR2: SGHRS, YFSETQ. The CDR3 has 15 amino acids. With V trimmed by 7 bases and J by 4 bases, 11 bases remained unmatched. The DNA read from the CDR3 is TGCGCCAGCCTCCCGGGACAGGGCTTGGCCACTGAA. Translated, it gives CASLPGQGLATE. The whole CDR3 region reads CASLPGQGLATEAFF.

This clone showed up many times. The read ends 3 residues before the CDR3 terminus; that terminus is restored from the germline J gene. The rearrangement joins TRBV29-1 to TRBJ2-1; no clear D. Trimming stripped 3 bases from V and 0 bases from J, with 15 bases between. CDR3 size: 16 residues. Germline V CDR1 and CDR2: SQVTM, ANQGSEA. The CDR3 sequence: CSVDPPWQSSYNEQFF. CDR3 DNA, as far as it was read: TGCAGCGTTGACCCCCCGTGGCAGAGCTCCTACAATGAG.

In its sample, this clone was seen many times. The DNA ends 3 residues before the CDR3 does, and the rest of the CDR3 is filled in from the germline J gene. Other DNA sequences of this sample code for an identical CDR3. The chain uses TRBV20-1 and TRBJ2-2; 7 bases are shared with TRBD2. The J segment lost 1 base and the V segment lost 3 bases, leaving 14 bases of the junction unmatched. Germline V CDR1 and CDR2: DFQATT, SNEGSKA (reference sequence). The CDR3 spans 18 residues. The CDR3 loop is CSASTTLAGAMNTGELFF. CDR3 bases read: TGCAGTGCTAGCACAACTCTCGCGGGAGCCATGAACACCGGGGAG.

This clone was counted many times. The observed sequence ends 3 residues before the CDR3 terminus, with the missing tail filled in from the germline J gene. The chain employs TRBV2 and TRBJ2-5, with 10 bases matching TRBD1. CDR1 and CDR2 from the germline V gene are SNHLY and FYNNEI. Trimming at V came to 5 bases and at J to 5 bases, leaving 8 bases not matched to a gene. CDR3 size: 15 residues. The CDR3 bases that were read are TGTGCCAGCAGTTTCCGGGACAGGGGATCGGAGACC. Its translation is CASSFRDRGSET. The full-length CDR3 reads as CASSFRDRGSETQYF.

In this sample, this clone turned up many times. The read comes to an end 3 residues before the CDR3 does, leaving the germline J gene to fill in the end. The chain uses TRBV7-3 and TRBJ2-1; D gene uncertain. Germline V lookup: CDR1 SGHTA, CDR2 FQGTGA. The CDR3 has 15 amino acids. The V end was cut by 4 bases, the J end by 4 bases, with 14 bases between. The CDR3 spells CASSSTPGLYNEQFF. The part of the CDR3 DNA that was read is TGTGCCAGCAGCTCGACACCCGGTTTATACAATGAG.

This clone appeared many times. The read falls 3 residues short of the CDR3 end, and the missing part is taken from the germline J gene. This chain connects TRBV9 to TRBJ1-1; D may be TRBD1 (6 bases). Germline loops: CDR1 SGDLS, CDR2 YYNGEE. The germline V and J ends were trimmed by 4 bases and 4 bases, with 14 bases remaining between them. This CDR3 comprises 14 residues. The DNA read from the CDR3 is TGTGCCAGCAGCTCAACAGGGATAAGCACTGAA. This gives the protein CASSSTGISTE. The CDR3 as a whole reads CASSSTGISTEAFF. The full variable domain, with the rest looked up from reference TRBV9 and TRBJ1-1, is DSGVTQTPKHLITATGQRVTLRCSPRSGDLSVYWYQQSLDQGLQFLIQYYNGEERAKGNILERFSAQQFPDLHSELNLSSLELGDSALYFCASSSTGISTEAFFGQGTRLTVV.

Ten or more counts support this clone. The read ends 3 residues early relative to the CDR3; the germline J gene fills the gap. The rearrangement joins TRBV20-1 to TRBJ2-1; TRBD2 matches at 10 bases. This CDR3 spans 16 amino acids. The J segment lost 5 bases and the V segment lost 7 bases, leaving 14 bases of the junction unmatched. Looked up from germline, CDR1 is DFQATT and CDR2 is SNEGSKA (reference sequence). CDR3 bases read: TGCAGTGTACCACCCAGCGGGAGGGCCGTTGACAATGAG. It codes for CSVPPSGRAVDNE. The whole CDR3 sequence reads CSVPPSGRAVDNEQFF.

This clone was observed at least ten times. The read comes to an end 3 residues before the CDR3 does, leaving the germline J gene to fill in the end. The V call is TRBV20-1, the J call TRBJ1-5; tentatively, D is TRBD1 (6 bases). Looked up from germline, CDR1 is DFQATT and CDR2 is SNEGSKA (reference sequence). The CDR3 runs 18 residues. Trimming left V 5 bases short and J 0 bases short, with 23 bases between. CDR3 loop: CSAELMQGPSYSNQPQHF. The sequenced part of the CDR3 DNA is TGCAGTGCTGAACTCATGCAGGGGCCCTCCTATAGCAATCAGCCC.